The rows below give T cell receptor beta chains drawn from one sample of a study of blood T cell repertoires in COVID-19. Method: immunoSEQ multiplex PCR; TCRdb's copy keeps in-frame clones and lacks some. The table records about 300,000 clones, 89% of them present only once. Sequenced sample: PBMCs or T cells enriched from blood (not recorded which). All receptors derive from a woman aged 45-65 years who had been exposed to COVID-19. CDR3s include the opening cysteine and the closing phenylalanine or tryptophan. D genes are given only for firm matches. Where a row states a size, it is once, few, many or the class of an expanded clone; other rows omit it.

j_call d_call clone_size v_call cdr3_length cdr3_nt cdr3_aa
TRBJ2-2 NA once TRBV5-1 15 TGCGCCAGCAGCCGAGGGGGAATGAACACCGGGGAGCTGTTTTTT CASSRGGMNTGELFF
TRBJ1-5 TRBD1 NA TRBV19 15 TGTGCCAGTAGTATTATCGGGGCAGGGGGCCAATCCCAGCATTTT CASSIIGAGGQSQHF
TRBJ2-5 TRBD1 NA TRBV19 16 TGTGCCAGTAGTCCTCGCGACAGGGTCCTACAAGAGACCCAGTACTTC CASSPRDRVLQETQYF
TRBJ2-7 TRBD1 NA TRBV5-8 14 TGTGCCAGCAGCTCGGACAGGGGTGTCTTGGAGCAGTACTTC CASSSDRGVLEQYF
TRBJ1-1 TRBD1 NA TRBV5-4 15 TGTGCCAGCAGCTTTAGGACAGGGGCAAACACTGAAGCTTTCTTT CASSFRTGANTEAFF
TRBJ2-1 TRBD1 NA TRBV19 15 TGTGCCAGTAGTATTACAGGGGGGTCCTACAATGAGCAGTTCTTC CASSITGGSYNEQFF
TRBJ2-3 NA NA TRBV30 15 TGTGCCTGGAGTGTACAAGGGGTGTATACAGATACGCAGTATTTT CAWSVQGVYTDTQYF
TRBJ2-3 TRBD2 NA TRBV7-2 16 TGTGCCAGCAGCAGTAGGGTGCGGGAGCCCACAGATACGCAGTATTTT CASSSRVREPTDTQYF
TRBJ1-1 NA once TRBV7-9 16 TGTGCCAGCAGCTTAGGGCGAGGTAGCGGTCACACTGAAGCTTTCTTT CASSLGRGSGHTEAFF
TRBJ1-4 NA NA TRBV4-1 17 TGCGCCAGCAGCAAGGGGGAACGTCGAACAACTAATGAAAAACTGTTTTTT CASSKGERRTTNEKLFF
TRBJ1-2 NA NA TRBV7-2 14 TGTGCCAGCAGCCAAGGAACCCGGACAAATGGCTACACCTTC CASSQGTRTNGYTF
TRBJ1-2 NA NA TRBV19 12 TGTGCCAGTAAAGGACGGGGCTATGGCTACACCTTC CASKGRGYGYTF
TRBJ1-3 TRBD1 NA TRBV5-1 15 TGCGCCAGCAGCTTCGAAACAGGGGCTGGAAACACCATATATTTT CASSFETGAGNTIYF
TRBJ1-6 TRBD1 NA TRBV28 15 TGTGCCAGCAGAGGCGACAGGGGGCGAGTGTCACCCCTCCACTTT CASRGDRGRVSPLHF
TRBJ2-5 NA few TRBV2 13 TGTGCCAGCACATGGGACATTCAAGAGACCCAGTACTTC CASTWDIQETQYF
TRBJ1-2 TRBD1 NA TRBV19 14 TGTGCCAGTAGTATCATAGTAGGACAGGGAGGCTACACCTTC CASSIIVGQGGYTF
TRBJ1-2 TRBD1 NA TRBV5-5 15 TGTGCCAGCAGCCCGGGACAGGGAGGGTACTATGGCTACACCTTC CASSPGQGGYYGYTF
TRBJ1-5 NA NA TRBV2 14 TGTGCCAGCAGTCCGGACATAAGCAATCAGCCCCAGCATTTT CASSPDISNQPQHF
TRBJ1-5 TRBD1 once TRBV3-1/TRBV3-2 16 TGTGCCAGCAGCCCCGGGACAGCCGCTAGCAATCAGCCCCAGCATTTT CASSPGTAASNQPQHF
TRBJ1-6 NA NA TRBV3-1/TRBV3-2 16 TGTGCCAGCAGCCAAGATCTAGTCAGTTATAATTCACCCCTCCACTTT CASSQDLVSYNSPLHF
TRBJ1-2 TRBD1 NA TRBV20-1 15 TGCAGTGCTAGTAACAGCCGGGACAGGGCTTATGGCTACACCTTC CSASNSRDRAYGYTF
TRBJ1-1 NA NA TRBV12-2 15 TGTGCAAGTCGCGAGGATAAGACCGCGAACACTGAAGCTTTCTTT CASREDKTANTEAFF
TRBJ1-4 TRBD1 NA TRBV16 19 TGTGCCAGCAGCCAAATGACCGGGACAGGGTCGCGAGAGGAGGAAAAACTGTTTTTT CASSQMTGTGSREEEKLFF
TRBJ1-6 TRBD1 NA TRBV5-1 12 TGCGCCAGCAGCTTGGACGGACAGGGGCTCCACTTT CASSLDGQGLHF